This T cell receptor beta chain emerged from a study of cytomegalovirus exposure and HLA in healthy donors. Germline V gene lookup returns CDR1 SGHTA and CDR2 FQGTGA. Trimming removed 1 base from V and 5 bases from J, with 17 bases in between. The CDR3 loop spans 16 amino acids. 60 Vbeta and 13 Jbeta primers were used in PCR. TCRdb keeps only in-frame clones here, not all; method: immunoSEQ multiplex PCR. This sample yields under 150,000 clones, of which approximately 80% are seen a single time; roughly 10% belongs to the top ten. The sample was PBMCs. The chain employs TRBV7-3 and TRBJ2-5; TRBD1 is a possible D gene (5 bases). This clonotype was sampled from a male donor in good health and CMV-seropositive. The CDR3 is CASSLNGPGMDETQYF. The DNA of the CDR3 is TGTGCCAGCAGCTTAAACGGTCCAGGGATGGATGAGACCCAGTACTTC.